The 26 T cell receptor beta chains reported below all come from one sample, sequenced in a study of blood T cell repertoires in COVID-19. The assay was immunoSEQ multiplex PCR, and TCRdb's table has in-frame clones only and misses some. The sample carries 300,000 or so clones, about nine tenths recorded once. Sample: peripheral blood. These receptors all come from a woman aged 25 to 39 who had recovered from COVID-19.

This clone was seen just once. V gene TRBV6-1 combines with J gene TRBJ1-6; D remains ambiguous. V was pared by 0 bases and J by 13 bases, with 4 bases between. Looked up from germline, CDR1 is MNHNS and CDR2 is SASEGT. The CDR3 runs 11 residues. The CDR3 sequence is CASSEASPLHF. CDR3 bases: TGTGCCAGCAGTGAAGCATCGCCCCTCCACTTT.

The chain carries TRBV28 and TRBJ2-5, with 9 bases fitting TRBD2. CDR1 is MDHEN and CDR2 is SYDVKM in the germline V gene. The CDR3 totals 13 residues. The junction had 5 bases not matched to a gene; V was cut back by 10 bases and J by 2 bases. The CDR3 protein is CATLAGYQETQYF. The CDR3 DNA reads as TGTGCCACTCTAGCGGGGTATCAAGAGACCCAGTACTTC. Using reference TRBV28 and TRBJ2-5 for the parts outside the CDR3, the full variable domain is DVKVTQSSRYLVKRTGEKVFLECVQDMDHENMFWYRQDPGLGLRLIYFSYDVKMKEKGDIPEGYSVSREKKERFSLILESASTNQTSMYLCATLAGYQETQYFGPGTRLLVL.

The chain links TRBV2 to TRBJ1-2; D remains unclear. Germline CDR1 is SNHLY and CDR2 is FYNNEI. V shed 7 bases and J shed 4 bases, with 10 bases lying between them. This CDR3 spans 12 amino acids. The CDR3 here is CASKPGAYGYTF. The CDR3 nucleotides read TGTGCCAGCAAACCAGGTGCCTATGGCTACACCTTC.

The V call is TRBV28, the J call TRBJ1-2; a weak D match, TRBD1 (6 bases). Trimming pared 10 bases from V and 6 bases from J, leaving 21 bases between. The V gene's germline CDR1 is MDHEN and CDR2 SYDVKM. This CDR3 comprises 14 residues. CDR3 protein: CANIKPGQPHGYTF. CDR3 coding DNA: TGTGCCAACATCAAACCCGGACAGCCCCATGGCTACACCTTC.

This chain uses TRBV18 with TRBJ1-4; a weak D match, TRBD1 (6 bases). CDR3 length: 15 residues. The germline V and J ends were trimmed by 3 bases and 8 bases, with 16 bases remaining between them. CDR1 and CDR2 (germline): KGHSH, LQKENI. The DNA of the CDR3 is TGTGCCAGCTCACCGGTACCCGGGACACCGGAAAAACTGTTTTTT. Translation: CASSPVPGTPEKLFF.

The gene calls are TRBV19 and TRBJ2-7; TRBD1 matches at 10 bases. The CDR3 runs 14 residues. Per the germline V gene, CDR1 is LNHDA and CDR2 is SQIVND (reference sequence). The ends lost 5 bases at V and 5 bases at J; junction bases unmatched: 6. The CDR3 nucleotides read TGTGCCAGTAGTCCGTGGGACAGGGGCAACGAGCAGTACTTC. It yields the protein CASSPWDRGNEQYF.

The CDR3 spells CASSGAGEPNYGYTF. CDR3 nucleotide sequence: TGTGCCAGCAGTGGGGCAGGGGAGCCTAACTATGGCTACACCTTC. This rearrangement joins TRBV2 to TRBJ1-2, with TRBD1 as a possible D gene (6 bases). V was pared by 4 bases and J by 0 bases, with 12 bases between. Germline CDR1 is SNHLY and CDR2 is FYNNEI. This CDR3 has 15 residues.

The chain links TRBV24-1 to TRBJ2-1; 8 bases match TRBD2. CDR3 length: 18 residues. V shed 0 bases, J shed 0 bases, and the junction held 6 bases outside the gene matches. Germline V CDR1 and CDR2: KGHDR, SFDVKD. CDR3 nucleotides: TGTGCCACCAGTGATTTGTCGGGCAGCGGGGGCTCCTACAATGAGCAGTTCTTC. Protein sequence: CATSDLSGSGGSYNEQFF.

CDR3 region: CASSDPGTNYGYTF. The CDR3 DNA sequence: TGTGCCAGTAGTGACCCGGGTACTAACTATGGCTACACCTTC. The chain combines TRBV19 with TRBJ1-2; no firm D call. This CDR3 is 14 amino acids long. Germline assignment: CDR1 LNHDA and CDR2 SQIVND (reference sequence). Trimming shortened V by 5 bases and J by 0 bases, and 10 bases separated the two germline ends. Drawing the rest from reference TRBV19 and TRBJ1-2, the complete variable domain is DGGITQSPKYLFRKEGQNVTLSCEQNLNHDAMYWYRQDPGQGLRLIYYSQIVNDFQKGDIAEGYSVSREKKESFPLTVTSAQKNPTAFYLCASSDPGTNYGYTFGSGTRLTVV.

The rearrangement links TRBV11-3 to TRBJ2-1; no clear D gene. Germline CDR1 is SGHNT and CDR2 is YENEEA. The length of the CDR3 is 13 residues. With 6 bases removed from V and 0 bases from J, the gap between germline ends came to 6 bases. CDR3 loop: CASSRSSYNEQFF. The CDR3 DNA reads TGTGCCAGCAGTAGGAGCTCCTACAATGAGCAGTTCTTC.

The CDR3 bases are TGTGCCAGCAGTAAGGACAGGGGAGACTACGAGCAGTACTTC. Its protein is CASSKDRGDYEQYF. This chain links TRBV2 with TRBJ2-7; 9 nucleotides match TRBD1. The length of the CDR3 is 14 residues. CDR1 is SNHLY, CDR2 FYNNEI, per germline. The ends lost 5 bases at V and 3 bases at J; junction bases unmatched: 5.

The rearrangement joins TRBV19 to TRBJ2-5; no clear D gene. The V end was cut by 8 bases, the J end by 2 bases, with 6 bases between. CDR1 is LNHDA, CDR2 SQIVND, per germline (reference sequence). The CDR3 is made up of 11 amino acids. CDR3 DNA sequence: TGTGCCAGTCGCAGGCAAGAGACCCAGTACTTC. The encoded protein is CASRRQETQYF. The full variable domain, its missing parts supplied by reference TRBV19 and TRBJ2-5, is DGGITQSPKYLFRKEGQNVTLSCEQNLNHDAMYWYRQDPGQGLRLIYYSQIVNDFQKGDIAEGYSVSREKKESFPLTVTSAQKNPTAFYLCASRRQETQYFGPGTRLLVL.

The chain is built from TRBV6-2 or TRBV6-3 and TRBJ2-7; maybe TRBD2 (6 bases). Germline values: CDR1 MNHEY, CDR2 SVGEGT. CDR3 size: 14 residues. V gave up 6 bases and J gave up 4 bases, with 16 bases separating them. The CDR3 protein is CASSSGAGTYEQYF. The CDR3 nucleotides are TGTGCCAGCAGCTCCGGTGCGGGGACTTACGAGCAGTACTTC.

This chain links TRBV4-1 with TRBJ2-2, with 8 bases aligning to TRBD1. Germline values: CDR1 MGHRA, CDR2 YSYEKL. The CDR3 has 14 amino acids. Unmatched junction bases numbered 3, after V lost 2 bases and J lost 7 bases. CDR3 bases: TGCGCCAGCAGCCAATCCGGACAGGGCGGGGAGCTGTTTTTT. It translates to CASSQSGQGGELFF.

This chain links TRBV28 with TRBJ2-7; TRBD2 is a possible D gene (6 bases). Trimming stripped 8 bases from V and 0 bases from J, with 20 bases between. The germline gives CDR1 MDHEN, CDR2 SYDVKM. This CDR3 has 16 residues. Written as DNA, the CDR3 is TGTGCCAGCTCCGGTTGGAGGGCGGGGACCTCCTACGAGCAGTACTTC. Protein sequence: CASSGWRAGTSYEQYF.

V usage is TRBV28 and J usage is TRBJ2-1; D is possibly TRBD1 (6 bases). The length of the CDR3 is 15 residues. In germline, CDR1 is MDHEN, CDR2 SYDVKM. V was cut by 7 bases and J by 4 bases, with 17 bases left in between. Written as DNA, the CDR3 is TGTGCCAGCATATCCCGGGACACAGTTTACAATGAGCAGTTCTTC. Protein: CASISRDTVYNEQFF. Based on the CDR3 plus reference TRBV28 and TRBJ2-1, the full variable domain is DVKVTQSSRYLVKRTGEKVFLECVQDMDHENMFWYRQDPGLGLRLIYFSYDVKMKEKGDIPEGYSVSREKKERFSLILESASTNQTSMYLCASISRDTVYNEQFFGPGTRLTVL.

The chain joins TRBV28 to TRBJ1-6; 7 nucleotides agree with TRBD1. Trimming removed 3 bases from V and 7 bases from J; junction bases left unmatched: 6. CDR3 length: 15 amino acids. Germline CDR1 and CDR2: MDHEN and SYDVKM. CDR3 sequence: CASSLETGMNSPLHF. The CDR3 DNA is TGTGCCAGCAGTTTGGAGACAGGGATGAATTCACCCCTCCACTTT.

The rearrangement uses TRBV5-1 and TRBJ2-1; D possibly corresponds to TRBD1 (6 bases). The CDR3 is 13 residues long. Germline loops: CDR1 SGHRS, CDR2 YFSETQ. V was shortened by 5 bases and J by 9 bases, with 15 bases between the two germline ends. The chain's CDR3 is CASRWQTRGEQFF. CDR3 nucleotide sequence: TGCGCCAGCAGATGGCAGACCAGGGGTGAGCAGTTCTTC.

The gene calls are TRBV5-1 and TRBJ2-1; possibly TRBD2 for D (6 bases). Germline CDR1 and CDR2: SGHRS and YFSETQ. This CDR3 is built from 15 residues. Trimming took 0 bases from V and 2 from J, leaving 9 bases between them. The CDR3, as DNA: TGCGCCAGCAGCTTGGCCGCGGGACCCTACAATGAGCAGTTCTTC. Translating it yields CASSLAAGPYNEQFF.

This clone was seen a handful of times. The chain links TRBV2 to TRBJ2-5, with 11 bases matching TRBD1. V lost 4 bases to trimming and J lost 5 bases; unmatched junction nucleotides: 9. The CDR3 runs 16 residues. The germline V gene has CDR1 SNHLY and CDR2 FYNNEI. The CDR3 DNA reads as TGTGCCAGCAGTGGGAGGACAGGGGGCGGTTTGGAGACCCAGTACTTC. Translating it yields CASSGRTGGGLETQYF.

As regards this clone: Other nucleotide sequences in the sample specify the same CDR3. The chain combines TRBV2 with TRBJ1-4; D is perhaps TRBD1 (5 bases). Germline V gene lookup returns CDR1 SNHLY and CDR2 FYNNEI. Trimming shortened V by 7 bases and J by 5 bases, and 14 bases separated the two germline ends. CDR3 length: 14 residues. CDR3 amino acids: CASTRQGGNEKLFF. The CDR3, as DNA: TGTGCCAGCACCCGGCAGGGAGGAAATGAAAAACTGTTTTTT.

The chain uses TRBV28 and TRBJ1-1, with a weak D call TRBD1 (5 bases). CDR1 is MDHEN, CDR2 SYDVKM, per germline. The length of the CDR3 is 13 residues. Trimming stripped 5 bases from V and 7 bases from J, with 14 bases between. This CDR3 reads CASSVEPRGEAFF. The CDR3 DNA is TGTGCCAGCAGTGTCGAGCCAAGGGGTGAAGCTTTCTTT.

The chain has TRBV4-2 and TRBJ2-7, with 7 bases identical to TRBD2. The CDR3 length is 15 residues. Germline CDR1 LGHNA, CDR2 YNFKEQ. Trimming at V came to 1 base and at J to 2 bases, leaving 5 bases not matched to a gene. The CDR3 DNA is TGTGCCAGCAGCCAAGGTTCTAGCGGAACCTACGAGCAGTACTTC. Translating it yields CASSQGSSGTYEQYF.

Only one count was recorded for this clone. V usage is TRBV6-5 and J usage is TRBJ2-1; D is unresolved. The CDR3 is 12 amino acids. CDR1 MNHEY and CDR2 SVGAGI come from the germline V gene. Trimming removed 6 bases from V and 8 bases from J, with 11 bases in between. The CDR3, as DNA: TGTGCCAGCAGCGAGAATCGCGATGAGCAGTTCTTC. This translates into CASSENRDEQFF.

The chain joins TRBV7-2 to TRBJ2-2, with 8 nucleotides matching TRBD1. CDR3 size: 14 residues. Trimming removed 5 bases from V and 3 bases from J; junction bases left unmatched: 2. Germline CDR1 reads SGHTA; CDR2 reads FQGNSA. CDR3 region: CASSATGDTGELFF. In nucleotides, the CDR3 is TGTGCCAGCAGCGCGACAGGGGACACCGGGGAGCTGTTTTTT.

J is TRBJ1-2 and V is TRBV7-2, with 7 bases fitting TRBD1. The J segment lost 7 bases and the V segment lost 0 bases, leaving 14 bases of the junction unmatched. There are 17 residues in the CDR3. Germline V gives CDR1 SGHTA, CDR2 FQGNSA. DNA of the CDR3: TGTGCCAGCAGCTTAGCGACAGGGTATAAGGATTCAAGTGGCTACACCTTC. It translates to CASSLATGYKDSSGYTF.